This T cell receptor beta chain was captured by sequencing in a study of response to subunit inactivated influenza vaccine. Findings and limits, study-wide: Authors suggested each seasonal flu vaccination may recruit only limited numbers of new T cells.

J lost 3 bases, V lost 0 bases, and 1 base had no gene match. The CDR3 length is 16 residues. This clonotype was recorded many times. Antigen: not known. MiXCR, applied by TCRdb to the RT-PCR reads, yields one record per CDR3 protein. Here the sample spans over 450,000 distinct CDR3 sequences, 10% to 15% being singletons. Sequences were derived from PBMCs from blood, sampled 40 to 50 days after vaccination. V is TRBV12-3 or TRBV12-4 and J is TRBJ2-7; 14 bases match TRBD2. This TCR came from a man aged 50 to 60 who received an inactivated influenza vaccine. CDR3 nucleotides: TGTGCCAGCAGTTTAGCGGGACTAGCGGGGGACTACGAGCAGTACTTC. The encoded protein is CASSLAGLAGDYEQYF.